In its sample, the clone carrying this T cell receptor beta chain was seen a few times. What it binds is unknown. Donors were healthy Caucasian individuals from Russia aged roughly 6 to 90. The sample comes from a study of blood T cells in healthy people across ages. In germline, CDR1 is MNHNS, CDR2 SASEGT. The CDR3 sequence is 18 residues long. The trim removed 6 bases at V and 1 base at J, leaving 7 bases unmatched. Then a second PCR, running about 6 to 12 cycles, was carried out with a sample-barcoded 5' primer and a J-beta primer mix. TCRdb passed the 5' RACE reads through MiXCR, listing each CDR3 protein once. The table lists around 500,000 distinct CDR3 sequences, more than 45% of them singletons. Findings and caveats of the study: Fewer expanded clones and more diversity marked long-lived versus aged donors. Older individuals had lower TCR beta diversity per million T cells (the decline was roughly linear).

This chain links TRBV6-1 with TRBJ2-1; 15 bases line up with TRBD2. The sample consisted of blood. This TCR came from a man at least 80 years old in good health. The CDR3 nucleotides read TGTGCCAGCAGCCCGGGACTAGCGGGGGGTGGATCCTACAATGAGCAGTTCTTC. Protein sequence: CASSPGLAGGGSYNEQFF.